Included here is one T cell receptor beta chain sequence, with context. This clone was seen a few times. Its antigen has not been determined. There are no base qualities to consult, and no much larger clone falls within one base. The library relied on the immunoSEQ multiplex PCR assay. For the multiplex PCR, a mixture combining 60 forward primers for TCR Vbeta segments and 13 reverse primers for TCR Jbeta segments was used. Amplification of the CDR3 region of rearranged TCR beta genes was performed with a multiplex PCR assay on genomic DNA. The Illumina HiSeq System was used to sequence the amplified TCR beta libraries as 87-base-pair reads. The authors' analysis ran thus. A later analysis tallied around 80 million unique TCR beta chains across the 700 or so repertoires, and around 9.9 million of those chains were shared by two or more donors. To remove PCR and sequencing errors, raw reads were error-corrected and collapsed into unique sequences using a nearest-neighbor algorithm that merged closely related sequences. V, D and J gene segments were assigned by aligning CDR3 sequences to IMGT reference sequences. For a sequence to be retained, a match of at least six nucleotides was required to both a V gene segment and a J gene segment. Rearrangements were classified as productive when the CDR3 lacked stop codons and remained in frame with V and J, and all other rearrangements were classified as non-productive. CDR3 was defined according to IMGT convention as the region running from the second conserved V-encoded cysteine to the conserved J-encoded phenylalanine. In an earlier analysis of approximately 500 of the donors, sequences lacking an unambiguous match to a single V gene segment were excluded. In an earlier analysis of a few hundred of the donors, V segments were called functional above 56.7% productive rearrangements and were called segregating when the between-donor standard deviation exceeded 5%. A statistical classification framework was developed to diagnose cytomegalovirus status using the catalog of TCR beta chain sequences. V and J gene assignment, in a later analysis, came from comparing TCR nucleotide sequences with IMGT/GENE-DB human TR gene sequences. A later analysis assigned CDR3 sequences and most-parsimonious VDJ recombination scenarios with the TCRdist pipeline. In a later analysis, each TCR beta chain was defined by its CDR3 amino acid sequence together with its V-gene family, and reads lacking a unique V-gene family were excluded. As a way to deal with suspected cross-contamination and a sequencing artifact, a later analysis dropped more than 500 nucleotide sequences that were highly shared and had low generation probability. For each public chain, a later analysis derived a clonal expansion index from normalized ranks of inferred template counts within each repertoire. In a later analysis, generation probabilities were computed with a VDJ recombination model fitted to out-of-frame rearrangements, and the resulting probabilities were checked against IGoR. In a later analysis, TCR-TCR, TCR-HLA and TCR-CMV co-occurrence was scored with hypergeometric tests, and a repertoire-size bias correction was applied to TCR pairs. To estimate false discovery rates, a later analysis permuted the HLA or CMV assignments 20 times. In a later analysis, co-occurring TCRs were grouped using DBSCAN, with TCRdist sequence similarity added in when clustering inside HLA-allele-positive subsets. Repertoires with fewer than 30,000 or more than 120,000 public chains were left out of co-occurrence clustering, as were about 5 repertoires with anomalous nucleotide sharing. TCRdb re-hosts the immuneACCESS table, in-frame sequences only. Its copies lack some clones; in the studies checked, an unresolved V gene accounts for under half of them, and the cause for the rest is not known. Clonal size and the V and J genes are those of that table, whereas D and trimming came from the DNA. Present in this sample are over 90,000 clones, 65% to 80% of which were seen just once. The ten largest clones represent under 3% of the sample.

This sample is part of a study of cytomegalovirus exposure and HLA in healthy donors (dated by TCRdb to about 2017). Turning to the overall study: An earlier analysis of approximately 590 of the donors reported about 250 Gb of sequence data and 100 million to 130 million unique TCR beta sequences from some 180 million T cells. An early release covering about 600 HLA-typed donors comprised roughly 300 gigabases of sequencing data and some 79 million unique TCR sequences. Among the roughly 400 genotyped donors, 75% to 90% belonged to the genetic ancestry cluster associated with self-reported Caucasian donors. The study aimed to test whether signatures of past pathogen exposure could be identified by cataloging public T cell receptors. The study used immunosequencing to profile the T cell repertoires of 666 subjects and linked those repertoires to cytomegalovirus serostatus. In addition to the first cohort of about 650 subjects, a separate validation cohort of 120 different subjects was used. To predict cytomegalovirus infection status, the study brought together high-throughput TCR immunosequencing, statistical association of individual TCRs with disease status, and machine learning. A later analysis re-examined previously published TCR beta repertoires from over 500 donors and added high-resolution HLA genotyping to investigate patterns of TCR occurrence. Rather than using new phenotypic data, the later analysis identified candidate immune exposures from TCR beta sequences and from how often those sequences occurred across donors. An earlier analysis of roughly 580 of the donors used high-throughput TCR beta sequencing to judge whether each TCR beta V gene segment behaved as functional or pseudogenic. Donor age, sex, ethnicity and CMV serostatus were compiled together with the repertoire data. In a later genetic analysis, genome-wide SNP genotypes for about three fifths of the 666 donors were used, and that subset was treated as a discovery cohort. All discovery cohort repertoires had been generated on a single sequencing platform. HLA typing covered class I and class II loci at four-digit resolution. The number of donors typed differed by locus, with roughly 620-630 for A, B, C, DRB1 and DQB1, over 500 for DQA1, 606 for DPA1, and 472 for DPB1. Roughly five DR-DQ haplotypes were handled as single units for association and clustering, since linkage in the cohort was strong. Among under 450 genotyped donors of the cohort, an average of approximately 240,000 unique TCR beta nucleotide sequences were sequenced per donor, approximately 20% of them non-productive.

In total, over 600 healthy bone marrow donors made up the cohort. At the time of sampling, every cohort member was nominally healthy, though immune exposures that went unrecorded were likely present. The donor was CMV seropositive and belonged to the group of 250 to 300 seropositive cohort members. Every donor gave a peripheral blood sample, and the peripheral blood mononuclear cells from that sample were used for TCR beta sequencing. The Qiagen DNeasy Blood Extraction Kit was used to extract genomic DNA from the blood cell samples. CDR1 is given as MDHEN and CDR2 as SYDVKM, both from the germline V gene. V gives up 3 bases and J gives up 4 bases, and the segment between their germline ends measures 10 bases. Measured from the cysteine to the phenylalanine, the CDR3 is 15 residues long. The retained sequence is limited to the CDR3, 45 bases, with the frame set at the first base. Study-level results and caveats: The sequencing pipeline was judged likely to have produced a cluster of highly shared sequence variants as a technical artifact. The study gave a list of roughly 150 TCR beta chains associated with cytomegalovirus. Sequencing depth was assumed to be roughly uniform across donors in the presence/absence analyses, though that assumption may not hold. A later analysis found that TCR association rates varied across HLA loci, with DRB1 alleles showing the most associated TCRs and HLA-C alleles the fewest. At a false discovery rate of 0.05, a later analysis linked under 20,000 TCR beta sequences to specific HLA alleles. A later analysis found that HLA-associated TCR beta chains were more clonally expanded and had lower generation probabilities than equally common non-associated chains. A later analysis reported that several top co-occurrence clusters appeared linked to parvovirus B19, influenza, CMV and Epstein-Barr virus. Because HLA typing was missing for some donors at each locus, association tests included only the typed subset. A few of the identified cytomegalovirus-associated TCR beta chains were confirmed in vitro to be specific for cytomegalovirus antigens. In both the original and validation cohorts, the classifier was reported to diagnose cytomegalovirus status with high specificity and sensitivity. When HLA alleles, especially DR and DQ, strongly co-occurred, TCR associations were difficult to assign to individual alleles. Immune exposure information for the cohort was limited to CMV serostatus. Some IMGT-functional V segments, including TRBV6-2 and TRBV6-3, could not be distinguished by the 87-base-pair reads and were therefore excluded. In a later genetic analysis, a missense DCLRE1C variant was associated with V-gene and J-gene trimming of TCR beta chains, and the association was replicated in an independent cohort. According to the authors, the approach could potentially be generalized to other disease states and immunological phenotypes. The earlier analysis of a few hundred of the donors excluded about 16 rarely observed V segments, including chromosome 9 orphons, because counts were too low. A further reported finding was that TCR beta sequences accurately predicted the HLA-A and HLA-B alleles for most subjects in the first cohort. Linkage disequilibrium might explain the correlated functional status among segregating V segments, but an unknown experimental factor could not be ruled out. Compared with the approximately 720-donor mean, donors in an Asian-associated ancestry cluster had fewer N-insertions in productive TCRs, according to a later genetic analysis. Most TCR sequences were observed very rarely across donors, whereas some public TCRs were present in many individuals. Broadly in line with IMGT annotations, most TCR beta V segments showed up in productive rearrangements about 87% or about 30% of the time in an earlier analysis of about 500 of the donors. Most CMV-associated TCR beta chains appeared to be HLA-restricted in a later analysis, and the HLA associations seemed to be driven largely by CMV exposure. The cohort was sequenced for TCR beta chains only, and without alpha or paired-chain data the features that could be detected were limited.

This sequence was found in a female donor in good health and CMV-seropositive. In this chain, TRBV28 is recombined with TRBJ2-6; a confident D gene designation cannot be given. The sample taken for sequencing was PBMCs. The CDR3 is CASSFATAGANVLTF. The nucleotide sequence is given as TGTGCCAGCAGTTTTGCAACAGCAGGGGCCAACGTCCTGACTTTC.